Listed below are T cell receptor beta chains from one sample, sequenced in a study of blood T cell repertoires in COVID-19. TCRdb's copy holds only in-frame clones and misses some; the assay was immunoSEQ multiplex PCR. The data contain under 250,000 clones, around 84% of them singletons. What was sequenced was peripheral blood. All receptors come from a woman aged 55-69 years who had recovered from COVID-19. Both conserved end residues are part of each CDR3. D genes are given only for firm matches. Size values are once, few and many counts, or a class for expanded clones, and some rows have none.

j_call: TRBJ1-5; v_call: TRBV7-2; clone_size: .; d_call: .; cdr3_nt: TGTGCCAGCAGCTTAGGCGATCAGCCCCAGCATTTT; cdr3_aa: CASSLGDQPQHF
j_call: TRBJ2-7; v_call: TRBV5-4; clone_size: .; d_call: TRBD2; cdr3_nt: TGTGCCAGCAAACTAGCGGGTTCCTACGAGCAGTACTTC; cdr3_aa: CASKLAGSYEQYF
j_call: TRBJ1-4; v_call: TRBV30; clone_size: .; d_call: TRBD1; cdr3_nt: TGTGCCTGGAGTGCCCCCGACAGGGTGGGGGAAAAACTGTTTTTT; cdr3_aa: CAWSAPDRVGEKLFF
j_call: TRBJ2-5; v_call: TRBV7-2; clone_size: .; d_call: TRBD2; cdr3_nt: TGTGCCAGCAGCACGACTAGCGGGGCGGGGGGGGAGACCCAGTACTTC; cdr3_aa: CASSTTSGAGGETQYF
j_call: TRBJ1-2; v_call: TRBV5-6; clone_size: .; d_call: .; cdr3_nt: TGTGCCAGCAGCCCCGGCAGGAACTATGGCTACACCTTC; cdr3_aa: CASSPGRNYGYTF
j_call: TRBJ2-2; v_call: TRBV5-6; clone_size: .; d_call: TRBD1; cdr3_nt: TGTGCCAGCAGCTTGGGTCAGGGGGCAGGCGGGGAGCTGTTTTTT; cdr3_aa: CASSLGQGAGGELFF
j_call: TRBJ2-5; v_call: TRBV3-1/TRBV3-2; clone_size: .; d_call: .; cdr3_nt: TGTGCCAGCAGCGAGGCGGGTGTTCAAGAGACCCAGTACTTC; cdr3_aa: CASSEAGVQETQYF
j_call: TRBJ1-2; v_call: TRBV30; clone_size: .; d_call: .; cdr3_nt: TGTGCCTGGAGTGAGTCGGTTAACTATGGCTACACCTTC; cdr3_aa: CAWSESVNYGYTF
j_call: TRBJ2-7; v_call: TRBV18; clone_size: few; d_call: TRBD1; cdr3_nt: TGTGCCAGCTCACCACCCGGGACAGGGGGCTCCTACGAGCAGTACTTC; cdr3_aa: CASSPPGTGGSYEQYF
j_call: TRBJ1-6; v_call: TRBV2; clone_size: .; d_call: .; cdr3_nt: TGTGCCAGCAGCCCGGGTCAGGGATTAGATTCACCCCTCCACTTT; cdr3_aa: CASSPGQGLDSPLHF
j_call: TRBJ2-3; v_call: TRBV5-6; clone_size: .; d_call: .; cdr3_nt: TGTGCCAGCAGCTTGTTGTCCCCCGGGGATACGCAGTATTTT; cdr3_aa: CASSLLSPGDTQYF
j_call: TRBJ2-1; v_call: TRBV7-2; clone_size: .; d_call: .; cdr3_nt: TGTGCCAGCAGCCCGGGACTGACGTATGAGCAGTTCTTC; cdr3_aa: CASSPGLTYEQFF
j_call: TRBJ2-1; v_call: TRBV30; clone_size: .; d_call: TRBD1; cdr3_nt: TGTGCCTGGAGTGTAGGGACAGGGGGCTTCGTCCTCATCGATGAGCAGTTCTTC; cdr3_aa: CAWSVGTGGFVLIDEQFF
j_call: TRBJ2-2; v_call: TRBV29-1; clone_size: .; d_call: .; cdr3_nt: TGCAGCGTTCTCTTCTCTGGGGAGCTGTTTTTT; cdr3_aa: CSVLFSGELFF
j_call: TRBJ2-1; v_call: TRBV10-3; clone_size: .; d_call: TRBD2; cdr3_nt: TGTGCCATCAGTGACGAGACGGGACTAACCTCCTACAATGAGCAGTTCTTC; cdr3_aa: CAISDETGLTSYNEQFF
j_call: TRBJ2-6; v_call: TRBV19; clone_size: .; d_call: .; cdr3_nt: TGTGCCAGTAGTACAGGGACTGGGGCCAACGTCCTGACTTTC; cdr3_aa: CASSTGTGANVLTF
j_call: TRBJ1-5; v_call: TRBV27; clone_size: .; d_call: TRBD1; cdr3_nt: TGTGCCAGCAGTCCGGGACAGGGTTGGCAGCCCCAGCATTTT; cdr3_aa: CASSPGQGWQPQHF
j_call: TRBJ2-7; v_call: TRBV7-9; clone_size: .; d_call: TRBD1; cdr3_nt: TGTGCCAGCAGCTGGACAGGGGGGCCTTCCTACGAGCAGTACTTC; cdr3_aa: CASSWTGGPSYEQYF
j_call: TRBJ1-3; v_call: TRBV4-1; clone_size: once; d_call: TRBD1; cdr3_nt: TGCGCCAGCAGCAAGACCGATGGACAGGGGGCAAGGAACACCATATATTTT; cdr3_aa: CASSKTDGQGARNTIYF
j_call: TRBJ1-1; v_call: TRBV2; clone_size: .; d_call: .; cdr3_nt: TGTGCCAGCGGGCAGTGGGGGCCCTCACACACTGAAGCTTTCTTT; cdr3_aa: CASGQWGPSHTEAFF